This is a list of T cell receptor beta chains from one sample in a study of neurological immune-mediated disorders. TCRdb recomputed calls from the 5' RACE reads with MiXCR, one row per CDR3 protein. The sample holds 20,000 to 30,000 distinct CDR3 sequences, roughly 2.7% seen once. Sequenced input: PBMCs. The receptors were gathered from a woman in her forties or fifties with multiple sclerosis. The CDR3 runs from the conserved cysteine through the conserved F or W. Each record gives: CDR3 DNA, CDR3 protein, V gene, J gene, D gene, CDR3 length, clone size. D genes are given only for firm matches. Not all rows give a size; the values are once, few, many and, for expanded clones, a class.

CDR3 DNA: TGTGCCAGCAGCGTATTGGACAGGGTTAGAGCTGGAGACAATGAGCAGTTCTTC; CDR3 protein: CASSVLDRVRAGDNEQFF; V gene: TRBV9; J gene: TRBJ2-1; D gene: TRBD1; CDR3 length: 18; clone size: many
CDR3 DNA: TGCAGCGTTGCCGCGACCGTGGCCGGGGAGCTGTTTTTT; CDR3 protein: CSVAATVAGELFF; V gene: TRBV29-1; J gene: TRBJ2-2; D gene: .; CDR3 length: 13; clone size: many
CDR3 DNA: TGCAGTGCTTTAGATGTAGCAGGGCCTAACTATGGCTACACCTTC; CDR3 protein: CSALDVAGPNYGYTF; V gene: TRBV20-1; J gene: TRBJ1-2; D gene: .; CDR3 length: 15; clone size: many
CDR3 DNA: TGTGCCAGCAGTTACTTAGGGATTCGGGATACGCAGTATTTT; CDR3 protein: CASSYLGIRDTQYF; V gene: TRBV6-2/TRBV6-3; J gene: TRBJ2-3; D gene: .; CDR3 length: 14; clone size: many
CDR3 DNA: TGTGCCAGCAGTTTCGGTTTTCTGAACACTGAAGCTTTCTTT; CDR3 protein: CASSFGFLNTEAFF; V gene: TRBV28; J gene: TRBJ1-1; D gene: .; CDR3 length: 14; clone size: many
CDR3 DNA: TGTGCCACCAGTGCTACAGACAAGCCGCCCTACGAGCAGTACTTC; CDR3 protein: CATSATDKPPYEQYF; V gene: TRBV24-1; J gene: TRBJ2-7; D gene: .; CDR3 length: 15; clone size: medium-sized
CDR3 DNA: TGTGCCAGCAGTTGGACAGGGGATGAGCAGTACTTC; CDR3 protein: CASSWTGDEQYF; V gene: TRBV6-6; J gene: TRBJ2-7; D gene: TRBD1; CDR3 length: 12; clone size: many
CDR3 DNA: TGTGCCAGCAGTTACGACCCAACAGGGTCCGGTGGCTACACCTTC; CDR3 protein: CASSYDPTGSGGYTF; V gene: TRBV6-5; J gene: TRBJ1-2; D gene: .; CDR3 length: 15; clone size: many
CDR3 DNA: TGTGCCAGCAGTTACTCGACGCGGGGCGCGACTGAAGCTTTCTTT; CDR3 protein: CASSYSTRGATEAFF; V gene: TRBV6-5; J gene: TRBJ1-1; D gene: .; CDR3 length: 15; clone size: many
CDR3 DNA: TGCAGTGTTCCGCGGGAAACTTCCTACGAGCAGTACTTC; CDR3 protein: CSVPRETSYEQYF; V gene: TRBV20-1; J gene: TRBJ2-7; D gene: .; CDR3 length: 13; clone size: few
CDR3 DNA: TGTGCCAGCAGTCCCGGACTAGCGCGCGAGACCCAGTACTTC; CDR3 protein: CASSPGLARETQYF; V gene: TRBV6-2/TRBV6-3; J gene: TRBJ2-5; D gene: TRBD2; CDR3 length: 14; clone size: many
CDR3 DNA: TGCGCCAGCAGCCAAGGGACTAGCGGGAGCTATGAGCAGTTCTTC; CDR3 protein: CASSQGTSGSYEQFF; V gene: TRBV4-1; J gene: TRBJ2-1; D gene: TRBD2; CDR3 length: 15; clone size: many
CDR3 DNA: TGCGCCAGCAGCCTTGGGTACCAACCCGGGTCAGGGTTTTCGAAGGATACGCAGTATTTT; CDR3 protein: CASSLGYQPGSGFSKDTQYF; V gene: TRBV5-1; J gene: TRBJ2-3; D gene: .; CDR3 length: 20; clone size: many
CDR3 DNA: TGTGCCAGCAGTTTACGTACAGCGGGATCTGGGGCCAACGTCCTGACTTTC; CDR3 protein: CASSLRTAGSGANVLTF; V gene: TRBV12-3/TRBV12-4; J gene: TRBJ2-6; D gene: TRBD2; CDR3 length: 17; clone size: many
CDR3 DNA: TGCAGTGCTAGGTTCAGCTCCCAAGAGACCCAGTACTTC; CDR3 protein: CSARFSSQETQYF; V gene: TRBV20-1; J gene: TRBJ2-5; D gene: .; CDR3 length: 13; clone size: many
CDR3 DNA: TGCGCCAGCTGGGGACAGTTGAACACTGAAGCTTTCTTT; CDR3 protein: CASWGQLNTEAFF; V gene: TRBV5-1; J gene: TRBJ1-1; D gene: TRBD1; CDR3 length: 13; clone size: many
CDR3 DNA: TGTGCCAGCTCACCACCCCTAGCGGGGTCCTACAATGAGCAGTTCTTC; CDR3 protein: CASSPPLAGSYNEQFF; V gene: TRBV18; J gene: TRBJ2-1; D gene: TRBD2; CDR3 length: 16; clone size: many
CDR3 DNA: TGTGCCAGCTCACTCACGAACACTGAAGCTTTCTTT; CDR3 protein: CASSLTNTEAFF; V gene: TRBV18; J gene: TRBJ1-1; D gene: .; CDR3 length: 12; clone size: .
CDR3 DNA: TGCAGTGCTAGCCCCTCCCGGGGCTCCTATGGCTACACCTTC; CDR3 protein: CSASPSRGSYGYTF; V gene: TRBV20-1; J gene: TRBJ1-2; D gene: .; CDR3 length: 14; clone size: many
CDR3 DNA: TGTGCTAGTGGTTTGTCCGGGACAGGGTGGGACGAGCAGTACTTC; CDR3 protein: CASGLSGTGWDEQYF; V gene: TRBV12-5; J gene: TRBJ2-7; D gene: TRBD1; CDR3 length: 15; clone size: many
CDR3 DNA: TGTGCCAGCAGCTTAGAACCAGGCTCGGGAGAGACCCAGTACTTC; CDR3 protein: CASSLEPGSGETQYF; V gene: TRBV7-6; J gene: TRBJ2-5; D gene: .; CDR3 length: 15; clone size: many
CDR3 DNA: TGTGCCAGCAGCGGAAACACCATATATTTT; CDR3 protein: CASSGNTIYF; V gene: TRBV9; J gene: TRBJ1-3; D gene: .; CDR3 length: 10; clone size: many
CDR3 DNA: TGTGCCAGCAGTTCACAACTAGCGGGAGGAGAGACCCAGTACTTC; CDR3 protein: CASSSQLAGGETQYF; V gene: TRBV7-2; J gene: TRBJ2-5; D gene: TRBD2; CDR3 length: 15; clone size: many
CDR3 DNA: TGTGCCAGCAGAATAGCGGCCAGGGGAGAGACCCAGTACTTC; CDR3 protein: CASRIAARGETQYF; V gene: TRBV7-2; J gene: TRBJ2-5; D gene: .; CDR3 length: 14; clone size: many
CDR3 DNA: TGCGCCAGCAGCTTGGGGGCCGGGACAGGTGTCCGCGAGCAGTACTTC; CDR3 protein: CASSLGAGTGVREQYF; V gene: TRBV5-1; J gene: TRBJ2-7; D gene: TRBD1; CDR3 length: 16; clone size: many
CDR3 DNA: TGTGCCAGCAGCTCCCGGACAGCCTCCTACGAGCAGTACTTC; CDR3 protein: CASSSRTASYEQYF; V gene: TRBV13; J gene: TRBJ2-7; D gene: .; CDR3 length: 14; clone size: many
CDR3 DNA: TGCAGTGCTAGCATAGCGGGGGGCACAGATACGCAGTATTTT; CDR3 protein: CSASIAGGTDTQYF; V gene: TRBV20-1; J gene: TRBJ2-3; D gene: TRBD2; CDR3 length: 14; clone size: many
CDR3 DNA: TGCAGCGTGGGAGGACAGGACAAGAAGACCCAGTACTTC; CDR3 protein: CSVGGQDKKTQYF; V gene: TRBV29-1; J gene: TRBJ2-5; D gene: .; CDR3 length: 13; clone size: .
CDR3 DNA: TGCAGTGCACACCCGGCGTCGCAAGAGACCCAGTACTTC; CDR3 protein: CSAHPASQETQYF; V gene: TRBV20-1; J gene: TRBJ2-5; D gene: .; CDR3 length: 13; clone size: many
CDR3 DNA: TGTGCCAGCAGTTGGGGGACGGATAACATTCAGTACTTC; CDR3 protein: CASSWGTDNIQYF; V gene: TRBV6-2/TRBV6-3; J gene: TRBJ2-4; D gene: .; CDR3 length: 13; clone size: many
CDR3 DNA: TGTGCCAGCAGCCAAGACAGGGGATCAAGCAATCAGCCCCAGCATTTT; CDR3 protein: CASSQDRGSSNQPQHF; V gene: TRBV4-2; J gene: TRBJ1-5; D gene: .; CDR3 length: 16; clone size: many